Listed here are 5 T cell receptor beta chains from one sample, sequenced in a study of CD8 T cells in Susac syndrome. The RNA, about 0.45 to 1 ug, was put through reverse transcription using random hexamers. TCRdb re-called the immunoSEQ multiplex PCR reads with MiXCR, one entry per CDR3 protein. The sample yields approximately 110,000 distinct CDR3 sequences, over 85% seen once. Material for sequencing was CD8+ T cells from PBMCs. The receptors here all came from a human donor with multiple sclerosis.

This chain links TRBV25-1 with TRBJ2-1; D gene unclear. CDR1 is MGHDK, CDR2 SYGVNS, per germline. V was shortened by 3 bases and J by 15 bases, with 12 bases between the two germline ends. The CDR3 has 11 amino acids. This CDR3 reads CASSDLPSLFF. CDR3 bases: TGTGCCAGCAGTGACCTCCCTTCCTTGTTCTTC.

The CDR3 bases are TGTGCCAGCAGCGCGGACAATAGCGGGAGGCCCGCCGGAGATACGCAGTATTTT. Amino acids: CASSADNSGRPAGDTQYF. The chain links TRBV9 to TRBJ2-3, with TRBD2 identical over 10 bases. Germline-derived CDR1 and CDR2 are SGDLS and YYNGEE. After removal of 3 bases from V and 5 bases from J, the junction contained 15 bases not matched to a gene. This CDR3 region has 18 residues.

The DNA for the CDR3 is TGTGCCAGCACTTCTGGGGGCACAGATACGCAGTATTTT. Protein sequence: CASTSGGTDTQYF. This rearrangement joins TRBV6-2 or TRBV6-3 to TRBJ2-3; D is uncertain. V was cut by 7 bases and J by 1 base, with 9 bases left in between. The germline CDR1 and CDR2 sequences are MNHEY and SVGEGT. The CDR3 has 13 amino acids.

The J gene is TRBJ1-1, the V gene TRBV12-3 or TRBV12-4; no clear D. The CDR3 contains 13 residues. Trimming took 2 bases from V and 5 from J, leaving 9 bases between them. This CDR3 is CASSLLMVTEAFF. CDR3 DNA: TGTGCCAGCAGTTTACTTATGGTAACTGAAGCTTTCTTT.

The chain couples TRBV12-3 or TRBV12-4 to TRBJ1-2; D is perhaps TRBD1 (6 bases). The length of the CDR3 is 13 residues. Trimming stripped 5 bases from V and 6 bases from J, with 13 bases between. The CDR3 region has the DNA TGTGCCAGCAGTCCCCTCCGGGGGCATGGCTACACCTTC. Its protein is CASSPLRGHGYTF.